The 20 T cell receptor beta chains presented below share a single source sample, sequenced in a study of shared clonotypes between healthy human individuals (dated by TCRdb to about 2020). Library preparation used the immunoSEQ multiplex PCR assay. TCRdb carries this immuneACCESS record with in-frame sequences only. Its versions omit some clonotypes, under half of them owing to an unresolved V gene in the studies checked, with the rest unexplained. The table for this sample lists some 680,000 clones; more than 70% of them were counted only once. The top ten constitute roughly 1.9% of the sample. The sequenced sample was memory CD4+ T cells sorted from blood. This sample's cell subset or site label indicates: CD45RA-negative fraction. The receptors derive from a woman aged 25 to 39 in good health.

About this clone itself: One base away lies a much larger clone, so this may be a sequencing read error. V is TRBV5-8 and J is TRBJ1-5, with D unclear. The CDR3 consists of 13 residues. Trimming removed 0 bases from V and 0 bases from J, with 1 base in between. The germline V gene has CDR1 SGHTS and CDR2 YDEGEE. The CDR3 region is CASSLGSNQPQHF. The CDR3 DNA sequence: TGTGCCAGCAGCTTGGGTAGCAATCAGCCCCAGCATTTT.

The chain couples TRBV6-1 to TRBJ2-1; the match to TRBD2 covers 10 bases. V lost 8 bases and J lost 4; bases outside the gene matches: 2. Germline CDR1 and CDR2: MNHNS and SASEGT. The CDR3 is 13 amino acids. In DNA, the CDR3 is TGTGCCAGCGGGACTAGCGAATACAATGAGCAGTTCTTC. It translates to CASGTSEYNEQFF.

To note about this clone: The sample has other DNA sequences that encode this CDR3 too. The chain is built from TRBV28 and TRBJ1-2; TRBD1 aligns across 7 bases. Germline assignment: CDR1 MDHEN and CDR2 SYDVKM. There are 14 residues in the CDR3. The V and J ends lost 4 bases and 2 bases, in that order; junction bases with no gene match: 4. The CDR3 here is CASSSMTGNYGYTF. The CDR3 nucleotides are TGTGCCAGCAGTTCGATGACAGGGAACTATGGCTACACCTTC.

V usage is TRBV5-5 and J usage is TRBJ2-7; 9 nucleotides align to TRBD2. Germline V lookup: CDR1 SGHKS, CDR2 YYEKEE (reference sequence). Trimming at V came to 1 base and at J to 1 base, leaving 3 bases not matched to a gene. The CDR3 extends over 15 amino acids. CDR3 coding DNA: TGTGCCAGCAGCTTGTTAACTAGCGGGTCCTACGAGCAGTACTTC. It is translated as CASSLLTSGSYEQYF.

CDR3 coding DNA: TGCAGCGTCGATATGGGGGCCCACGAGCAGTACTTC. Translation: CSVDMGAHEQYF. J is TRBJ2-7 and V is TRBV29-1; D may be TRBD1 (6 bases). The CDR3 loop spans 12 amino acids. Trimming removed 6 bases from V and 5 bases from J, with 14 bases in between. The germline V gene encodes CDR1 SQVTM and CDR2 ANQGSEA.

Concerning this clone: Additional DNA sequences in this sample encode the identical CDR3. This chain connects TRBV5-1 to TRBJ2-1; D ambiguous. Trimming removed 4 bases at V and 0 bases at J, with 11 bases between. This CDR3 has 15 amino acids. CDR1 and CDR2 (germline): SGHRS, YFSETQ. The CDR3 DNA reads as TGCGCCAGCAGCCTCGACTCGAGCTCCTACAATGAGCAGTTCTTC. Amino acid sequence: CASSLDSSSYNEQFF.

The chain links TRBV6-6 to TRBJ2-7; TRBD2 agrees at 8 bases. Germline V gives CDR1 MNHNY, CDR2 SVGAGI (reference sequence). There are 16 residues in the CDR3. V shed 0 bases and J 6 bases; nucleotides not matched to a gene: 10. In DNA form, the CDR3 reads TGTGCCAGCAGTTACTCGAGAAGCGGGAGAGGTCCCGAGCAGTACTTC. This codes for CASSYSRSGRGPEQYF.

The CDR3 region has the DNA TGTGCCAGCAGCTTAAGGGCAGCAGGGTCCATCAATCAGCCCCAGCATTTT. Translated, it gives CASSLRAAGSINQPQHF. This sequence joins TRBV7-8 and TRBJ1-5, with D possibly being TRBD1 (5 bases). Trimming left V 2 bases short and J 3 bases short, with 17 bases between. CDR3 size: 17 residues. Germline V gene lookup returns CDR1 SGHVS and CDR2 FQNEAQ.

V usage is TRBV27 and J usage is TRBJ1-1; 10 bases agree with TRBD1. This CDR3 has 14 amino acids. Germline-derived CDR1 and CDR2 are MNHEY and SMNVEV (reference sequence). Germline trimming cut 8 bases from V and 4 bases from J; bases unmatched to any gene: 7. CDR3 in amino acids: CASGRDRGRTEAFF. In nucleotides, the CDR3 is TGTGCCAGCGGGCGGGACAGGGGACGCACTGAAGCTTTCTTT.

There are many counts of this clone. V and J are TRBV20-1 and TRBJ2-3, with 11 nucleotides matching TRBD2. The CDR3 is 11 amino acids. Trimming removed 5 bases from V and 13 bases from J; junction bases left unmatched: 5. Germline CDR1 is DFQATT and CDR2 is SNEGSKA (reference sequence). The CDR3, as DNA: TGCAGTGCTTATCAACTAGCGGGAGAGTATTTT. It yields the protein CSAYQLAGEYF.

Worth noting for this clone: Other DNA sequences in the same sample also yield this CDR3. The CDR3 coding sequence is TGTGCCAGCAGCGCAAGGACAGCCTACAATGAGCAGTTCTTC. Amino acids: CASSARTAYNEQFF. The J gene is TRBJ2-1, the V gene TRBV2; D is perhaps TRBD1 (6 bases). CDR1 and CDR2 (germline): SNHLY, FYNNEI. The CDR3 spans 14 residues. Trimming removed 6 bases from V and 2 bases from J, with 11 bases in between.

V usage is TRBV27 and J usage is TRBJ2-3; the D is unclear. V gave up 4 bases and J gave up 12 bases, with 17 bases separating them. Germline V lookup: CDR1 MNHEY, CDR2 SMNVEV (reference sequence). The CDR3 is 13 amino acids. Here the CDR3 reads CASSSSATQIQYF. Written as DNA, the CDR3 is TGTGCCAGCAGTTCGTCGGCAACACAGATCCAGTATTTT.

This clone was counted a few times. V gene TRBV7-3 combines with J gene TRBJ2-1; the D gene is possibly TRBD2 (5 bases). Germline V gene lookup returns CDR1 SGHTA and CDR2 FQGTGA. With 5 bases removed from V and 12 bases from J, the gap between germline ends came to 14 bases. The CDR3 spans 12 residues. The CDR3 is CASSPGSGGQFF. For the CDR3, the DNA is TGTGCCAGCAGCCCAGGCTCAGGAGGGCAGTTCTTC.

Only one count was recorded for this clone. The chain recombines TRBV6-1 with TRBJ2-7; TRBD2 matches at 10 bases. Germline lookup yields CDR1 MNHNS and CDR2 SASEGT. This CDR3 is 18 amino acids long. V lost 4 bases to trimming and J lost 6 bases; unmatched junction nucleotides: 18. The CDR3 loop is CASSVRGVTSGIDSEQYF. The DNA for the CDR3 is TGTGCCAGCAGTGTGAGGGGGGTTACTAGCGGGATAGATAGCGAGCAGTACTTC.

In its sample, this clone was seen a few times. The chain combines TRBV30 with TRBJ2-6; D remains ambiguous. The germline V gene encodes CDR1 GTSNPN and CDR2 SVGIG (reference sequence). The CDR3 is made up of 14 amino acids. Between the trimmed V and J ends, which lost 1 base and 0 bases, there was a span of 4 bases. CDR3 sequence: CAWSGSSGANVLTF. Here the CDR3 DNA reads TGTGCCTGGAGTGGGAGCTCTGGGGCCAACGTCCTGACTTTC.

The V and J genes are TRBV6-5 and TRBJ2-1, with a possible D match to TRBD1 (6 bases). The germline CDR1 and CDR2 sequences are MNHEY and SVGAGI. The CDR3 consists of 15 residues. Trimming pared 0 bases from V and 2 bases from J, leaving 8 bases between. Written as DNA, the CDR3 is TGTGCCAGCAGTTACTCGAGGACAGCCTACAATGAGCAGTTCTTC. It is translated as CASSYSRTAYNEQFF.

CDR3 residues: CASTWTGGRDEQFF. CDR3 sequence (DNA): TGTGCCAGCACCTGGACAGGGGGTCGGGATGAGCAGTTCTTC. The chain links TRBV7-9 to TRBJ2-1, with 10 bases that match TRBD1. This CDR3 is built from 14 residues. J lost 8 bases, V lost 7 bases, and 8 bases had no gene match. Germline V gene data show CDR1 as SEHNR and CDR2 as FQNEAQ (reference sequence).

V usage is TRBV11-1 and J usage is TRBJ2-2; no firm D call. CDR3 length: 15 residues. V was clipped by 1 base and J by 5 bases, with 11 bases between them. Germline V gene data show CDR1 as SGHAT and CDR2 as FQDESV (reference sequence). As DNA, the CDR3 is TGTGCCAGCAGCTTAGTTAAAGGCTCGACCGGGGAGCTGTTTTTT. This gives the protein CASSLVKGSTGELFF.

V and J are TRBV28 and TRBJ1-1; D ambiguous. The CDR3 is made up of 14 amino acids. Germline CDR1 is MDHEN and CDR2 is SYDVKM. The V gene lost 2 bases and the J gene lost 2 bases, with 9 bases spanning the gap. CDR3: CASSLVVVNTEAFF. CDR3 sequence (DNA): TGTGCCAGCAGTTTAGTAGTCGTTAACACTGAAGCTTTCTTT.

V is TRBV23-1 and J is TRBJ2-7; possible D gene TRBD2, 6 bases. TRBV23-1 has ORF status, its function being uncertain. This CDR3 contains 14 residues. Trimming removed 7 bases at V and 2 bases at J, with 15 bases between. In DNA form, the CDR3 reads TGCGCCAGCAAGGTGGGGGAGGCAACCTACGAGCAGTACTTC. Translating gives CASKVGEATYEQYF.